This T cell receptor beta chain came from a study of blood T cell repertoires in COVID-19. The Seattle patients, enrolled during active infection, were followed longitudinally. The trim removed 4 bases at V and 2 bases at J, leaving 3 bases unmatched. There are 15 residues in the CDR3. Germline CDR1 and CDR2: LNHDA and SQIVND (reference sequence). As originally analysed: Amplification of reference gene primers was used by the study to estimate nucleated cell counts. The method was immunoSEQ multiplex PCR; TCRdb's version includes in-frame clones alone and lacks a portion of them. D and trimming come from the DNA, and the V and J calls and clone size come from that table. The sample carries about 210,000 clones, 70% to 90% recorded once.

Sequencing was carried out using peripheral blood. The chain joins TRBV19 to TRBJ2-5; 11 positions agree with TRBD2. This TCR was sampled from a woman in her 70s with COVID-19, enrolled during active disease. CDR3 coding DNA: TGTGCCAGTAGTAGGGGGACTAGCGGTCAAGAGACCCAGTACTTC. Its translation: CASSRGTSGQETQYF.